Presented here are 13 T cell receptor beta chains from one specimen sequenced in a study of T cell clonotyping in hematopoietic cell transplantation. The protocol was immunoSEQ multiplex PCR, while the TCRdb copy is restricted to in-frame clones and leaves out a portion. The sample shows around 9,300 clones, over 75% of them seen only once. This specimen was PBMCs, taken 180 days after allogeneic stem cell transplant. Every receptor here comes from a female patient under 45 who had an allogeneic stem cell transplant, so the T cells may come from the graft donor. Some clones in this sample may be carry-over from other donors' samples.

V is TRBV4-1 and J is TRBJ2-7; 7 bases are a match to TRBD2. The CDR3 covers 14 residues. Germline V gives CDR1 MGHRA, CDR2 YSYEKL. V shed 4 bases and J 3 bases; nucleotides not matched to a gene: 6. CDR3 coding DNA: TGCGCCAGCAGCCTCATCCCGGGGGGCTACGAGCAGTACTTC. This encodes CASSLIPGGYEQYF.

The CDR3 reads CASSEGLSRNTEAFF. The CDR3 nucleotides read TGCGCCAGCAGTGAGGGACTCAGTAGGAACACTGAAGCTTTCTTT. The J gene is TRBJ1-1, the V gene TRBV10-2; D ambiguous. The germline V gene encodes CDR1 WSHSY and CDR2 SAAADI. The CDR3 consists of 15 residues. V lost 2 bases to trimming and J lost 1 base, with 11 bases between them.

This clone was counted a few times. V usage is TRBV4-3 and J usage is TRBJ1-2; D call uncertain. This CDR3 region has 15 residues. Germline CDR1 is LGHNA and CDR2 is YSLEER. Between the trimmed V and J ends, which lost 0 bases and 4 bases, there was a span of 12 bases. The CDR3 sequence is CASSQERAALYGYTF. The CDR3 region has the DNA TGCGCCAGCAGCCAAGAAAGGGCAGCCCTCTATGGCTACACCTTC.

This clone was observed once. V gene TRBV19 combines with J gene TRBJ2-1; a weak D match, TRBD1 (6 bases). Trimming took 5 bases from V and 8 from J, leaving 7 bases between them. CDR3 size: 11 residues. Germline CDR1 is LNHDA and CDR2 is SQIVND (reference sequence). CDR3 protein: CASSQGYEQFF. DNA of the CDR3: TGTGCCAGTAGTCAGGGGTATGAGCAGTTCTTC.

V is TRBV10-3 and J is TRBJ1-5; TRBD1 agrees at 10 bases. The CDR3 totals 13 residues. Germline V lookup: CDR1 ENHRY, CDR2 SYGVKD. The V gene end was trimmed by 5 bases and the J gene end by 6 bases; junction bases not matched to a gene: 1. This CDR3 is CAISRTGGQPQHF. DNA for the CDR3: TGTGCCATCAGTCGGACAGGGGGTCAGCCCCAGCATTTT.

The chain recombines TRBV18 with TRBJ1-1; no clear D. Looked up from germline, CDR1 is KGHSH and CDR2 is LQKENI. This CDR3 has 13 amino acids. Trimming took 6 bases from V and 8 from J, leaving 16 bases between them. CDR3: CASSRSSRGEAFF. The CDR3 bases are TGTGCCAGCTCGCGATCTTCGCGCGGAGAAGCTTTCTTT.

This CDR3 reads CASSLIGPALEQYF. The CDR3 nucleotides are TGTGCCAGCAGTTTAATTGGACCCGCGCTCGAGCAGTACTTC. The gene calls are TRBV27 and TRBJ2-7; D unresolved. CDR3 size: 14 residues. Trimming removed 2 bases at V and 6 bases at J, with 14 bases between. Germline lookup yields CDR1 MNHEY and CDR2 SMNVEV (reference sequence).

V usage is TRBV27 and J usage is TRBJ2-3, with 7 positions matching TRBD1. The germline V gene has CDR1 MNHEY and CDR2 SMNVEV (reference sequence). V trimming: 5 bases; J trimming: 0 bases; junction bases outside the gene matches: 14. The CDR3 covers 18 residues. The CDR3 here is CASSTTRDSLSSTDTQYF. The DNA of the CDR3 is TGTGCCAGCAGTACGACCCGGGACAGCCTGAGTAGCACAGATACGCAGTATTTT.

The CDR3 protein is CASRPLDRPNTEAFF. The CDR3 DNA is TGTGCCAGCAGGCCTTTGGACAGACCTAACACTGAAGCTTTCTTT. V and J are TRBV2 and TRBJ1-1; possibly TRBD1 for D (6 bases). Trimming removed 6 bases at V and 2 bases at J, with 16 bases between. The CDR3 runs 15 residues. Germline CDR1 reads SNHLY; CDR2 reads FYNNEI.

This clone counts as medium-sized (0.01 to 0.1%). The V call is TRBV9, the J call TRBJ2-5; weak D call: TRBD2 (6 bases). V shed 3 bases and J shed 0 bases, with 15 bases lying between them. The CDR3 is 16 residues long. Germline-derived CDR1 and CDR2 are SGDLS and YYNGEE. This CDR3 reads CASSAEGREHQETQYF. The CDR3 coding sequence is TGTGCCAGCAGCGCGGAGGGTCGCGAACACCAAGAGACCCAGTACTTC. The variable domain in full, completed from reference TRBV9 and TRBJ2-5, reads DSGVTQTPKHLITATGQRVTLRCSPRSGDLSVYWYQQSLDQGLQFLIQYYNGEERAKGNILERFSAQQFPDLHSELNLSSLELGDSALYFCASSAEGREHQETQYFGPGTRLLVL.

The chain recombines TRBV27 with TRBJ1-1, with 8 bases identical to TRBD1. Unmatched junction bases numbered 4, after V lost 6 bases and J lost 4 bases. The CDR3 covers 13 residues. Looked up from germline, CDR1 is MNHEY and CDR2 is SMNVEV (reference sequence). The CDR3 region has the DNA TGTGCCAGCAGCTGGACAGGGAGCACTGAAGCTTTCTTT. It codes for CASSWTGSTEAFF.

Comments on this clone: The same CDR3 also results from other DNA sequences found in this sample. The chain joins TRBV1 to TRBJ2-3; the D call in the table, TRBD2, was not verified against the DNA. TRBV1 is marked as a pseudogene. This CDR3 is built from 17 residues. Here the CDR3 reads CTSSLASGGRSTDTQYF. CDR3 coding DNA: TGCACCAGCAGCCTGGCTAGCGGGGGGCGGAGCACAGATACGCAGTATTTT.

The V call is TRBV6-5, the J call TRBJ1-5; D unclear. The CDR3 length is 14 residues. The V and J ends lost 0 bases and 3 bases respectively, with 6 bases between them. Germline lookup yields CDR1 MNHEY and CDR2 SVGAGI. The CDR3 DNA reads TGTGCCAGCAGTTACTCCGGGGTCAATCAGCCCCAGCATTTT. Its translation is CASSYSGVNQPQHF.